This paragraph covers one T cell receptor (beta chain) sequence. There are a few counts of this clonotype. Its recognized antigen is unknown. No much larger clonotype is one base removed from it; base qualities were not supplied. To prepare the library, PCR was applied. TCRdb shows the sequencer as Illumina HiSeq 2500. TCR libraries were prepared with molecular barcoding, using unique molecular identifiers to normalize TCRbeta repertoire quantification. TCRdb itself trimmed the public reads at Q25 with fastp, ran MiXCR and retained productive beta chains. Rows merge per CDR3 protein into single entries with the most common DNA and genes. This sample comprises about 420,000 distinct CDR3 sequences, about 11% of them detected only once. The top ten constitute 4.5% to 7% of the sample. This record belongs to a study of T-cell reconstitution after alpha-beta-depleted transplantation in children (dated by TCRdb to 2015 to 2016). As for the study more broadly: T-cell immune reconstitution after TCRalphabeta/CD19-depleted allogeneic hematopoietic cell transplantation in children was quantitatively tracked in the study by means of TCR repertoire profiling.

Counted from cysteine to phenylalanine, this CDR3 has 16 amino acids. Just the 48-base CDR3 DNA is kept, in frame starting at base 1. V is pruned by 4 bases and J by 1 base, leaving 8 bases of the junction without a gene match. CDR1 and CDR2 (SGHRS, YFSETQ) derive from the germline V gene. The chain joins TRBV5-1 to TRBJ1-3; TRBD1 matches 7 bases in the middle. This TCR was sampled from a human donor who donated a stem cell graft to a child with acute myeloid leukemia. This sample comprised PBMCs from the stem cell graft donor, obtained from the stem cell graft. This receptor has the CDR3 CASSPMDRISGNTIYF. The bases read TGCGCCAGCAGCCCAATGGACAGGATTTCTGGAAACACCATATATTTT.